This T cell receptor beta chain was sequenced for a study of human T cells and chemical hapten exposure (dated by TCRdb to the early 2020s). A note on the overall study: The libraries were sequenced as a pool, and the TCR yield per sample differed mostly because of small variations in library volumes within the pool. Peripheral blood TCR repertoire changes were tracked in vivo in alopecia patients during primary and secondary sensitization to the hapten diphenylcyclopropenone (DPC). For every blood RNA sample, sequencing covered both the TCR alpha and TCR beta chains.

In regard to this clonotype: The clone's antigen remains unknown. The record has no base qualities; no much larger clone is one base away.

Points the paper makes about the study in general: After repeated subsampling, the strength of the expansion versus patch-test correlation and the threshold at which it became significant changed. DPC sensitization did not change the number of TCRs with a frequency above 1 in 1000, and there was no evidence of changes in global repertoire structure.

Total RNA was isolated from unfractionated whole blood collected in Tempus Blood RNA tubes. Five healthy volunteers served as TCR sequencing controls and were bled at day 0, 2 weeks and 6 weeks. To prepare the library, 5' RACE was applied. This sample was sequenced with an Illumina MiSeq. Library preparation attached unique molecular identifiers to individual cDNA molecules for quantitative, reproducible TCR counting. The published analysis was carried out like this. A median of around 100,000 TCRs per sample was observed, with a range of about 23,224 to 750,000. V, J and CDR3 annotation of the TCR reads was performed with the Decombinator software suite. Every sample was subsampled to the same number of TCRs (28,000) for the PS versus PT1 abundance plots. TCRs were defined as expanded if absent before sensitization and observed at least eight times at the 2-week time point. TCRdb reworked the public reads: Q25 trimming with fastp, MiXCR clone assembly, productive beta chains retained. CDR3 protein sequences are deduplicated, and each keeps its most common genes and DNA. Clone size and V and J calls follow TCRdb, not the original study. This sample gives about 140,000 distinct CDR3 sequences in total; around 4% of them show up just once. The ten largest clones represent about 1.3% of the sample.

CDR3 length: 16 amino acids, cysteine to phenylalanine. The read is trimmed to its CDR3 DNA, 48 bases read in frame from base 1. CDR1 and CDR2, looked up from the germline V gene, are SGHVS and FNYEAQ. The junction carries 21 bases between V and J, which are trimmed by 5 bases and 5 bases respectively. The receptor was isolated from a female donor in good health. The chain joins TRBV7-6 to TRBJ1-1; too little of a D gene remains to name it. Here the CDR3 is given as CASSPSLHPPGTEAFF. The nucleotide sequence reads TGTGCCAGCAGCCCCTCTCTACATCCCCCTGGGACTGAAGCTTTCTTT.